This T cell receptor beta chain originates from a study of T-cell reconstitution after alpha-beta-depleted transplantation in children. A few counts support this clonotype. This sample's TCRbeta library carried unique molecular identifier barcodes. TCRdb used MiXCR to reprocess the PCR reads, holding one entry per CDR3 protein. Of hundreds of thousands of distinct CDR3 sequences listed, around 13% were seen once; the top ten hold roughly 0.84%. The sample in question was PBMCs, obtained before TCRalphabeta/CD19-depleted stem cell transplant. This sequence was found in a girl aged 2 to 9 with congenital amegakaryocytic thrombocytopenia, due to receive a stem cell transplant.

In nucleotides, the CDR3 is TGTGCCAGCAGACCCCAGGGGACAGGGGGCTACACCTTC. Translated: CASRPQGTGGYTF. V is TRBV6-1 and J is TRBJ1-2, with 9 positions matching TRBD1. This CDR3 has 13 residues. Germline-derived CDR1 and CDR2 are MNHNS and SASEGT. Trimming removed 6 bases from V and 8 bases from J; junction bases left unmatched: 7.